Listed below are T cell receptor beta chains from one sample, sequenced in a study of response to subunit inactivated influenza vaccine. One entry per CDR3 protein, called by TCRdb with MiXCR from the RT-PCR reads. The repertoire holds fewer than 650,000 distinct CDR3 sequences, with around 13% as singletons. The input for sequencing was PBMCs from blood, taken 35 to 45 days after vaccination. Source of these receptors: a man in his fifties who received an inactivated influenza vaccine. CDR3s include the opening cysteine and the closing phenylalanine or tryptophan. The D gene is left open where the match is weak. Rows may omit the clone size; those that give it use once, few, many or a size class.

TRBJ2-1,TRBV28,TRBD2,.,CASNLAGGREQFF,TGTGCCAGCAATTTAGCGGGAGGGCGTGAGCAGTTCTTC
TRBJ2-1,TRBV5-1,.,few,CASSLGQLGDEQFF,TGCGCCAGCAGCTTGGGACAGCTCGGTGATGAGCAGTTCTTC
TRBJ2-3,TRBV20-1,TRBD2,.,CSAPSPSGGRTDTQYF,TGCAGTGCTCCTTCCCCTAGCGGGGGCCGCACAGATACGCAGTATTTT
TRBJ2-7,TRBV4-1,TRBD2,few,CASSYRLADYEQYF,TGCGCCAGCAGCTACAGACTAGCGGACTACGAGCAGTACTTC
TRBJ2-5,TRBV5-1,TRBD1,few,CASSLLGTGGRETQYF,TGCGCCAGCAGCTTGCTCGGGACAGGGGGTAGAGAGACCCAGTACTTC
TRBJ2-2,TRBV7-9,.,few,CAMLNTGELFF,TGTGCCATGCTCAACACCGGGGAGCTGTTTTTT
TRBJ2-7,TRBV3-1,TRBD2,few,CASSQSLAGGPEQYF,TGTGCCAGCAGCCAATCACTGGCGGGGGGGCCTGAGCAGTACTTC
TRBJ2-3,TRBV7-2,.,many,CASSSDGRSTDTQYF,TGTGCCAGCAGCTCCGACGGCCGATCCACAGATACGCAGTATTTT
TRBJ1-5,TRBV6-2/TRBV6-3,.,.,CASSDFDSNQPQHF,TGTGCCAGCAGTGACTTCGATAGCAATCAGCCCCAGCATTTT
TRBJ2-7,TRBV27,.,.,CASSLTQTYEQYF,TGTGCCAGCAGTTTGACACAGACCTACGAGCAGTACTTC
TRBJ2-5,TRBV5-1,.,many,CASSLGRRETQYF,TGTGCCAGCAGTTTGGGCAGGAGAGAGACCCAGTACTTC
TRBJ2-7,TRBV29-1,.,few,CSVAGTLTYEQYF,TGCAGCGTCGCCGGGACACTTACCTACGAGCAGTACTTC
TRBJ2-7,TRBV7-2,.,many,CASSFDRRRSEQYF,TGTGCCAGCAGCTTCGACAGGAGGCGGAGCGAGCAGTACTTC
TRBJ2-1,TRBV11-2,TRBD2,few,CASSLGGTSFNEQFF,TGTGCCAGCAGCTTAGGTGGGACTAGCTTCAATGAGCAGTTCTTC
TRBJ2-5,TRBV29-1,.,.,CSVGSGGQETQYF,TGCAGCGTTGGGTCAGGGGGGCAAGAGACCCAGTACTTC
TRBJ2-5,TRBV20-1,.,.,CSASAGNQETQYF,TGCAGTGCTTCTGCCGGTAACCAAGAGACCCAGTACTTC
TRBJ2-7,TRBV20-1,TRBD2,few,CSARITSGVGEQYF,TGCAGTGCTAGAATAACTAGCGGCGTTGGGGAGCAGTACTTC
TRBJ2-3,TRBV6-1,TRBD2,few,CASVVAGGVDTQYF,TGTGCCAGCGTGGTAGCGGGAGGTGTAGATACGCAGTATTTT
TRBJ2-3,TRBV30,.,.,CAWSVPWDTDTQYF,TGTGCCTGGAGTGTACCATGGGACACAGATACGCAGTATTTT
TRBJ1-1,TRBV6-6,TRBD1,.,CASRGQANTEAFF,TGTGCCAGCAGGGGACAGGCGAACACTGAAGCTTTCTTT
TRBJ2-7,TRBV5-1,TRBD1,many,CASSGQAHYEQYF,TGCGCCAGTTCGGGACAGGCACACTACGAGCAGTACTTC
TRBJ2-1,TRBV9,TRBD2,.,CASSVVAGGRGEQFF,TGTGCCAGCAGCGTAGTAGCGGGGGGCCGCGGTGAGCAGTTCTTC